This T cell receptor beta chain was sequenced during a study of cytotoxic CD8 clonotypes in ibrutinib-treated CLL. Study overall: Response sampling came at median roughly 12 months of treatment, ranging about 6 to 40 months.

Whole-study findings and limits: Contraction or stability on treatment characterized the public clonotypes, which were uncommon.

With regard to this clone: Antigen unknown.

V was pared by 6 bases and J by 6 bases, with 13 bases between. The CDR3 contains 13 residues. Per the germline V gene, CDR1 is MNHEY and CDR2 is SMNVEV (reference sequence). Depths of 1 in 200,000 to 1 in 1 million T cells were the sequencing target. The data were produced by immunoSEQ multiplex PCR, yet TCRdb's version contains in-frame clones alone and is incomplete. The sample consists of 65,000 to 85,000 clones, around nine tenths of them appearing once. This material consisted of PBMCs, taken after 12 months of ibrutinib treatment. V and J are TRBV27 and TRBJ2-3; D may be TRBD2 (6 bases). This sequence was found in a human donor with chronic lymphocytic leukemia. DNA of the CDR3: TGTGCCAGCAGCCCTGGAGGGACGGATACGCAGTATTTT. Its protein product is CASSPGGTDTQYF.